This T cell receptor (beta chain) appears in the sequencing data of a study of Ad26.COV2.S vaccination and SARS-CoV-2 variants. Study observations and caveats: Breadth and depth estimates from TCRs may understate total T cell responses. Reportedly, after vaccination the spike-specific CD8+ and CD4+ T cell responses displayed substantial breadth. Placebo recipients had lower spike-specific TCR breadth than vaccine recipients.

V gave up 7 bases and J gave up 6 bases; unmatched junction bases: 12. This CDR3 has 15 amino acids. Germline-derived CDR1 and CDR2 are MDHEN and SYDVKM. Produced via immunoSEQ multiplex PCR; TCRdb's table is partial and in-frame only. The sample lists about 180,000 clones; roughly 85% were seen once. In the case of this clone: The antigen is unknown.

The chain recombines TRBV28 with TRBJ1-5; 7 bases agree with TRBD1. This TCR derives from a human donor who had recovered from COVID-19. The material was peripheral blood, obtained after recovery from COVID-19. The CDR3 loop reads CASTPTEGAFQPQHF. CDR3 DNA: TGTGCCAGCACCCCGACGGAGGGGGCCTTTCAGCCCCAGCATTTT.